The rows below give T cell receptor beta chains drawn from one sample of a study of cytomegalovirus exposure and HLA in healthy donors. This table comes from immunoSEQ multiplex PCR, and its TCRdb copy is limited to in-frame clones, with some not included. The sample gives approximately 150,000 clones, about two thirds of which show up once; around 9.3% is in the top ten. Sequenced sample: PBMCs. These receptors came from a man aged 25-45 years in good health and CMV-seropositive. Each CDR3 is given with its conserved first and last residue. Fields, in order: clone size, V gene, J gene, D gene, CDR3 DNA, CDR3 protein. A D gene is named only where the DNA matches it firmly. A clone size is listed for some rows: how often the clone was seen (once, few, many), or a class if it is expanded.

NA,TRBV6-1,TRBJ2-5,TRBD1,TGTGCCAGCAATACAGGGGGAATTGGTGAGACCCAGTACTTC,CASNTGGIGETQYF
NA,TRBV7-9,TRBJ2-7,NA,TGTGCCAGCAGCCTGAGAGAGGCCCCCTACGAGCAGTACTTC,CASSLREAPYEQYF
NA,TRBV2,TRBJ2-1,TRBD2,TGTGCCAGCAGGCTAGCGGGAGTGAGCAATGAGCAGTTCTTC,CASRLAGVSNEQFF
few,TRBV6-5,TRBJ2-5,NA,TGTGCCAGCAGTTACGGACAATCGGTTATTGAGACCCAGTACTTC,CASSYGQSVIETQYF
NA,TRBV7-7,TRBJ2-1,TRBD2,TGTGCCAGCAGCTACTTAGCGGGCTCATACAATGAGCAGTTCTTC,CASSYLAGSYNEQFF
NA,TRBV18,TRBJ1-1,TRBD1,TGTGCCAGCTCATTAGGACAGGGCACTGAAGCTTTCTTT,CASSLGQGTEAFF
once,TRBV7-9,TRBJ1-5,NA,TGTTCCAGCAGCTTAGCCTCTGGGAGGAGCAATCAGCCCCAGCATTTT,CSSSLASGRSNQPQHF
once,TRBV19,TRBJ2-7,TRBD1,TGTGCCAGTAGTCCCGGACAGGGCGTTTACGAGCAGTACTTC,CASSPGQGVYEQYF
few,TRBV6-6,TRBJ1-1,TRBD1,TGTGCCAGCAGTTACGGGACAGGGGGCGCGGAGGCTTTCTTT,CASSYGTGGAEAFF
NA,TRBV7-3,TRBJ2-5,TRBD1,TGTGCCAGCAGCCCCACAGCAGGGGGCCAAGAGACCCAGTACTTC,CASSPTAGGQETQYF
NA,TRBV7-9,TRBJ1-1,NA,TGTTCCAGCAGCTCATTACAGGGAAGCACTGAAGCTTTCTTT,CSSSSLQGSTEAFF
NA,TRBV18,TRBJ1-1,NA,TGTGCCAGCTCACCCGTCGTGGGGGCCAACACTGAAGCTTTCTTT,CASSPVVGANTEAFF
NA,TRBV7-3,TRBJ2-6,NA,TGTGCCAGCAGCGATTACAGCGTCCTGACTTTC,CASSDYSVLTF
NA,TRBV4-2,TRBJ1-1,NA,TGTGCCAGCAGCCAAGATTCAGGGTCAGCTGTGTTCTTT,CASSQDSGSAVFF
NA,TRBV5-5,TRBJ2-5,TRBD2,TGTGCCAGCAGCCGGGGGGGCCAAGAGACCCAGTACTTC,CASSRGGQETQYF
NA,TRBV19,TRBJ2-6,NA,TGTGCCAGTAGTTACAGCTCTGGGGCCAACGTCCTGACTTTC,CASSYSSGANVLTF
few,TRBV7-2,TRBJ1-2,NA,TGTGCCAGCAGGCGGGGGAATTCGGCTGGCTACACCTTC,CASRRGNSAGYTF
once,TRBV11-3,TRBJ1-4,NA,TGTGCCAGCAGCCCAGAGGGTGGTGGTGAAAAACTGTTTTTT,CASSPEGGGEKLFF
once,TRBV11-2,TRBJ1-2,NA,TGTGCCAGCAGCGGAGAGGGGGGGCAGTGGTATGGCTACACCTTC,CASSGEGGQWYGYTF
NA,TRBV11-2,TRBJ2-5,TRBD1,TGTGCCAGCAGCTTACATACGGGACAGGGCGGGGTGACCCAGTACTTC,CASSLHTGQGGVTQYF
NA,TRBV29-1,TRBJ2-7,TRBD2,TGCAGCGTCGTAGCGGGACTAGCCTACGAGCAGTACTTC,CSVVAGLAYEQYF
few,TRBV4-2,TRBJ2-1,TRBD2,TGTGCCAGCAGGTCCGGAGCGGGAGGGGCACAGGAGCAGTTCTTC,CASRSGAGGAQEQFF
NA,TRBV5-1,TRBJ1-2,TRBD1,TGCGCCAGCAGCGACTCGGGACAGGTGATTGGCTACACCTTC,CASSDSGQVIGYTF
NA,TRBV5-1,TRBJ1-1,NA,TGCGCCAGCAGCTTGGCCGTCGTGAACACTGAAGCTTTCTTT,CASSLAVVNTEAFF
NA,TRBV5-4,TRBJ2-2,NA,TGTGCCAGCAGCTTGGAATTGAGCGGGTTCACCGGGGAGCTGTTTTTT,CASSLELSGFTGELFF
NA,TRBV19,TRBJ2-5,TRBD1,TGTGCCAGTAGTCGCCGGGACAGACAAGAGACCCAGTACTTC,CASSRRDRQETQYF
NA,TRBV6-5,TRBJ2-7,NA,TGTGCCAGCAGTATCGATAGGGACTCCCCCTACGAGCAGTACTTC,CASSIDRDSPYEQYF
NA,TRBV5-1,TRBJ2-3,NA,TGCGCCAGCTGCGCGGGGACGGGGACAGATACGCAGTATTTT,CASCAGTGTDTQYF
NA,TRBV7-9,TRBJ1-2,NA,TGTGCCAGCAGCTCCGGTGAGGCAGGCTACACCTTC,CASSSGEAGYTF
NA,TRBV6-1,TRBJ2-1,NA,TGTGCCAGCAGTGAGAGGACTCAGAGCTCCTACAATGAGCAGTTCTTC,CASSERTQSSYNEQFF
NA,TRBV6-6,TRBJ2-1,TRBD1,TGTGCCAGCAGTAACCGGGACAGGGGATACAATGAGCAGTTCTTC,CASSNRDRGYNEQFF
NA,TRBV5-1,TRBJ1-6,TRBD1,TGCGCCAGCAGCCCTGCCCGGGACAGGGTTGTGTCACCCCTCCACTTT,CASSPARDRVVSPLHF
few,TRBV5-5,TRBJ1-2,TRBD1,TGTGCCAGCAGCCGTTCCTTGGACAGGGGGACCTATGGCTACACCTTC,CASSRSLDRGTYGYTF
once,TRBV9,TRBJ2-5,NA,TGTGCCAGCAGCGTAGGGGCGGGCAGGGGACCCCAAGAGACCCAGTACTTC,CASSVGAGRGPQETQYF
NA,TRBV5-1,TRBJ1-4,NA,TGCGCCAGCAGCTGGCGGGGGGATGAAAAACTGTTTTTT,CASSWRGDEKLFF
few,TRBV11-2,TRBJ1-1,NA,TGTGCCAGCAGCTTACTTCCGCGGAACACTGAAGCTTTCTTT,CASSLLPRNTEAFF
NA,TRBV11-2,TRBJ2-7,NA,TGTGCCAGCAGCTTAAACCCAACAGGGAGCTCCTACGAGCAGTACTTC,CASSLNPTGSSYEQYF
few,TRBV12-5,TRBJ2-7,TRBD2,TGTGCTAGTGGTTCGGGGACTAGCGGGAGTCTTACCGGAACTAAGCAGTACTTC,CASGSGTSGSLTGTKQYF
NA,TRBV11-3,TRBJ2-1,TRBD2,TGTGCCAGCTCGGGAGCTAGCGGCTCCTACAATGAGCAGTTCTTC,CASSGASGSYNEQFF
NA,TRBV28,TRBJ2-7,NA,TGTGCCAGCAGTTTAGGTCCGGACACCACCTACGAGCAGTACTTC,CASSLGPDTTYEQYF
NA,TRBV19,TRBJ1-4,TRBD1,TGTGCCAGTAGCACAGGGGGGCCAACTAATGAAAAACTGTTTTTT,CASSTGGPTNEKLFF
NA,TRBV9,TRBJ1-5,NA,TGTGCCAGCAGCGTAGACGGGGGGGGACAGCCCCAGCATTTT,CASSVDGGGQPQHF
NA,TRBV2,TRBJ2-7,TRBD1,TGTGCCAGCAGTGAATCGGACAGGCCCTACGAGCAGTACTTC,CASSESDRPYEQYF
NA,TRBV2,TRBJ2-1,NA,TGTGCCAGCAATCAAAGCCCTAGCAACAATGAGCAGTTCTTC,CASNQSPSNNEQFF
NA,TRBV6-6,TRBJ2-1,TRBD2,TGTGCCAGCAGAACTCAACTAGCGGGTGGTGAGCAGTTCTTC,CASRTQLAGGEQFF
NA,TRBV18,TRBJ2-7,NA,TGTGCCAGCTCACAGGAGGGGGAGCAGTACTTC,CASSQEGEQYF
few,TRBV27,TRBJ2-7,TRBD1,TGTGCCAGCAGTTTTAACAGGGGCCACGAGCAGTACTTC,CASSFNRGHEQYF
NA,TRBV6-5,TRBJ2-3,TRBD1,TGTGCCAGCAGTTACGCTGGACAGGGGCAAGATACGCAGTATTTT,CASSYAGQGQDTQYF
few,TRBV6-1,TRBJ2-7,NA,TGTGCCAGCAGCCCCGAGAACTACGAGCAGTACTTC,CASSPENYEQYF